These 21 T cell receptor beta chains were all obtained from the same sample, sequenced in a study of Ad26.COV2.S vaccination and SARS-CoV-2 variants. Treatment here: approximately 18 received Ad26.COV2.S at low or high dose, single or two shots; five or six received placebo; per-sample allocation not given. At day 63 after the first vaccine or placebo injection, samples were drawn. Data came from immunoSEQ multiplex PCR; TCRdb stores just in-frame clones and leaves some out. The sample contains 440,000 or so clones, 80% to 95% of which appear only once. This specimen consisted of peripheral blood, obtained in a trial of Ad26.COV2.S vaccine versus placebo. The receptors stem from a person between 18 and 65 years old who received the Ad26.COV2.S COVID-19 vaccine or a placebo.

This clone came up a few times. The chain links TRBV5-4 to TRBJ2-7; D may be TRBD1 (6 bases). The CDR3 has 12 residues. Trimming took off 4 bases at V and 6 bases at J, with 11 bases between the two ends. Germline CDR1 and CDR2: SGHNT and YYREEE (reference sequence). CDR3 coding DNA: TGTGCCAGCAGCACAGGGTTTAGCGAGCAGTACTTC. Protein product: CASSTGFSEQYF.

The chain uses TRBV19 and TRBJ2-1; 8 bases line up with TRBD1. Germline CDR1 is LNHDA and CDR2 is SQIVND (reference sequence). Trimming at V came to 5 bases and at J to 9 bases, leaving 6 bases not matched to a gene. The CDR3 has 13 residues. DNA of the CDR3: TGTGCCAGTAGTCCCAGGGGGCCGGGTGAGCAGTTCTTC. Translation gives CASSPRGPGEQFF.

The chain recombines TRBV4-1 with TRBJ2-4, with 9 nucleotides matching TRBD1. The CDR3 length is 16 residues. Looked up from germline, CDR1 is MGHRA and CDR2 is YSYEKL. Trimming cost V 0 bases and J 6 bases; bases outside gene matches: 6. CDR3 nucleotides: TGCGCCAGCAGCCAAGAAGGGACAGGGATCCTAAACATTCAGTACTTC. The encoded protein is CASSQEGTGILNIQYF.

The V and J genes are TRBV5-1 and TRBJ2-3; the match to TRBD2 covers 8 bases. V trimming: 7 bases; J trimming: 2 bases; junction bases outside the gene matches: 6. Germline V gene lookup returns CDR1 SGHRS and CDR2 YFSETQ. The CDR3 is made up of 14 amino acids. CDR3 in DNA: TGCGCCAGCCAGAGCGGGGGTTCCACAGATACGCAGTATTTT. Translating it yields CASQSGGSTDTQYF.

The V call is TRBV15, the J call TRBJ2-1; no definite D call. The CDR3 sequence is 13 residues long. The ends were cut back, 1 base at V and 7 bases at J, with 8 bases in the middle. Germline-derived CDR1 and CDR2 are LNHNV and YYDKDF (reference sequence). This CDR3 reads CATSRGFRNEQFF. CDR3 bases: TGTGCCACCAGCAGAGGTTTTCGAAATGAGCAGTTCTTC.

The V and J genes are TRBV6-1 and TRBJ2-1; possibly TRBD2 for D (6 bases). V lost 2 bases to trimming and J lost 2 bases, with 16 bases between them. The CDR3 loop spans 17 amino acids. CDR1 MNHNS and CDR2 SASEGT come from the germline V gene. The CDR3 protein is CASSEKFSGEPYNEQFF. Here the CDR3 DNA reads TGTGCCAGCAGTGAAAAGTTCTCGGGGGAGCCCTACAATGAGCAGTTCTTC.

CDR3 DNA sequence: TGTGCCATCAGTGCGGGACAGGGGGTTTTAGAGACCCAGTACTTC. This translates into CAISAGQGVLETQYF. J is TRBJ2-5 and V is TRBV10-3; TRBD1 aligns across 11 bases. The CDR3 runs 15 residues. The germline V gene has CDR1 ENHRY and CDR2 SYGVKD. Trimming at V came to 4 bases and at J to 4 bases, leaving 5 bases not matched to a gene.

Notes on this clone: The sample contains more than one DNA sequence encoding this CDR3. This rearrangement joins TRBV9 to TRBJ2-3; no reliable D call. Per the germline V gene, CDR1 is SGDLS and CDR2 is YYNGEE. The V gene lost 2 bases and the J gene lost 0 bases, with 4 bases spanning the gap. CDR3 length equals 13 residues. CDR3 residues: CASSVSSTDTQYF. As DNA, the CDR3 is TGTGCCAGCAGCGTGAGTAGCACAGATACGCAGTATTTT.

This clone was seen only once. The chain recombines TRBV19 with TRBJ2-1; the D gene could be TRBD1 or TRBD2 (6 bases each). Trimming pared 6 bases from V and 6 bases from J, leaving 21 bases between. The CDR3 is 16 amino acids. Looked up from germline, CDR1 is LNHDA and CDR2 is SQIVND (reference sequence). The CDR3 coding sequence is TGTGCCAGTAGCTATACCCTGGGTGGGGGGCGCAATGAGCAGTTCTTC. It yields the protein CASSYTLGGGRNEQFF.

V is TRBV6-5 and J is TRBJ2-7, with TRBD2 as a possible D gene (6 bases). The V gene lost 2 bases and the J gene lost 1 base, with 6 bases spanning the gap. The CDR3 loop spans 13 amino acids. Germline V gene lookup returns CDR1 MNHEY and CDR2 SVGAGI. Written as DNA, the CDR3 is TGTGCCAGCAGTTACCGGGAGTCCTACGAGCAGTACTTC. Its translation: CASSYRESYEQYF.

CDR3 region: CASSYKRGNTIYF. The CDR3 nucleotides read TGTGCCAGCAGCTACAAGAGGGGAAACACCATATATTTT. This chain joins TRBV5-4 and TRBJ1-3; D unresolved. Between the trimmed V and J ends, which lost 3 bases and 4 bases, there was a span of 8 bases. The CDR3 is 13 amino acids. CDR1 and CDR2 (germline): SGHNT, YYREEE (reference sequence).

J is TRBJ2-1 and V is TRBV16; D unresolved. This CDR3 spans 15 amino acids. The ends were cut back, 0 bases at V and 2 bases at J, with 8 bases in the middle. Germline V gene data show CDR1 as KGHSY and CDR2 as FQNENV. The CDR3 sequence: CASSQSGQTYNEQFF. The CDR3 DNA reads as TGTGCCAGCAGCCAATCAGGGCAGACCTACAATGAGCAGTTCTTC.

CDR3 DNA sequence: TGCGCCAGCAGCTTGGAGCTCTCTATGGGAGAGCAGTACTTC. This codes for CASSLELSMGEQYF. V and J are TRBV5-1 and TRBJ2-7; D remains ambiguous. The CDR3 length is 14 residues. The germline gives CDR1 SGHRS, CDR2 YFSETQ. V was pared by 0 bases and J by 7 bases, with 14 bases between. Based on the CDR3 plus reference TRBV5-1 and TRBJ2-7, the full variable domain is KAGVTQTPRYLIKTRGQQVTLSCSPISGHRSVSWYQQTPGQGLQFLFEYFSETQRNKGNFPGRFSGRQFSNSRSEMNVSTLELGDSALYLCASSLELSMGEQYFGPGTRLTVT.

To note about this clone: Other DNA sequences from this sample encode an identical CDR3 as well. The genes are TRBV13 and TRBJ2-7; 9 nucleotides line up with TRBD2. After removal of 3 bases from V and 4 bases from J, the junction contained 4 bases not matched to a gene. The CDR3 loop spans 14 amino acids. Germline CDR1 PRHDT, CDR2 FYEKMQ (reference sequence). The CDR3 coding sequence is TGTGCCAGCAGCTTGGGCGGGAGGGCTTACGAGCAGTACTTC. It is translated as CASSLGGRAYEQYF. Using reference TRBV13 and TRBJ2-7 for the parts outside the CDR3, the full variable domain is AAGVIQSPRHLIKEKRETATLKCYPIPRHDTVYWYQQGPGQDPQFLISFYEKMQSDKGSIPDRFSAQQFSDYHSELNMSSLELGDSALYFCASSLGGRAYEQYFGPGTRLTVT.

The chain uses TRBV4-3 and TRBJ2-2; perhaps TRBD2 as D (5 bases). Germline assignment: CDR1 LGHNA and CDR2 YSLEER. The CDR3 sequence is 13 residues long. V lost 3 bases to trimming and J lost 6 bases, with 8 bases between them. The CDR3 spells CASSHGRAGELFF. The DNA for the CDR3 is TGCGCCAGCAGCCATGGGCGGGCCGGGGAGCTGTTTTTT.

The chain combines TRBV2 with TRBJ1-2, with TRBD1 matching 7 bases. The length of the CDR3 is 14 residues. CDR1 and CDR2 (germline): SNHLY, FYNNEI. Trimming at V came to 6 bases and at J to 8 bases, leaving 12 bases not matched to a gene. CDR3 region: CASSVGQVGNGYTF. CDR3 DNA sequence: TGTGCCAGCAGCGTAGGACAGGTCGGTAACGGCTACACCTTC.

This sequence joins TRBV13 and TRBJ2-1, with D maybe TRBD2 (5 bases). Germline lookup yields CDR1 PRHDT and CDR2 FYEKMQ (reference sequence). V was cut by 11 bases and J by 4 bases, with 18 bases left in between. The CDR3 runs 14 residues. The chain's CDR3 is CAASPGLGYNEQFF. CDR3 DNA sequence: TGTGCCGCTAGCCCAGGTTTAGGGTACAATGAGCAGTTCTTC.

The chain is built from TRBV28 and TRBJ2-7; 14 bases match TRBD2. The ends lost 11 bases at V and 8 bases at J; junction bases unmatched: 5. This CDR3 has 12 amino acids. The germline gives CDR1 MDHEN, CDR2 SYDVKM. Here the CDR3 DNA reads TGTGCCTACGGACTAGCGGGAGGCCAGCAGTACTTC. Translating gives CAYGLAGGQQYF.

The V gene is TRBV11-2, the J gene TRBJ2-7; 7 bases map to TRBD1. The junction had 5 bases not matched to a gene; V was cut back by 6 bases and J by 3 bases. Germline CDR1 and CDR2: SGHAT and FQNNGV. The CDR3 loop spans 13 amino acids. The CDR3 nucleotides read TGTGCCAGCAGACGACAGGGAAACTACGAGCAGTACTTC. Its protein product is CASRRQGNYEQYF.

This clone has a single count. The V gene is TRBV5-3, the J gene TRBJ1-2; D gene uncertain. TRBV5-3 is noted as an ORF with a role that remains uncertain. Trimming left V 2 bases short and J 3 bases short, with 17 bases between. This CDR3 contains 16 residues. The CDR3 DNA reads as TGTGCCAGAAGCTTCAATCGGATCCCAGACCACTATGGCTACACCTTC. Protein product: CARSFNRIPDHYGYTF.

In nucleotides, the CDR3 is TGCGCCAGCAGCTTGAGGCTAGCGAGGGCCGGGGAGCTGTTTTTT. Its protein product is CASSLRLARAGELFF. V is TRBV5-1 and J is TRBJ2-2; a possible D gene is TRBD2 (6 bases). Deletions cut 1 base from V and 6 bases from J, with 13 bases between. This CDR3 comprises 15 residues. Germline V gene lookup returns CDR1 SGHRS and CDR2 YFSETQ.